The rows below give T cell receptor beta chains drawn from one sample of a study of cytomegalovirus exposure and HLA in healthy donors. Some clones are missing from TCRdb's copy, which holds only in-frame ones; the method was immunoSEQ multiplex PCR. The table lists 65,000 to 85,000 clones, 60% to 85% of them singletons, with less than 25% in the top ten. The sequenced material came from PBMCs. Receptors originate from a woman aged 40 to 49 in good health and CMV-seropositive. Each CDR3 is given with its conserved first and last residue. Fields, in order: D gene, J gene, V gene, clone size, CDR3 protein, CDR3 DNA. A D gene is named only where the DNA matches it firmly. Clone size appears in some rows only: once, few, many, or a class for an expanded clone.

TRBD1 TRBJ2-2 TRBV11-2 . CASSVDRANTGELFF TGTGCCAGCAGCGTAGACAGGGCGAACACCGGGGAGCTGTTTTTT
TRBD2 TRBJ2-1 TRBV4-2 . CASSRDLAGVEDEQFF TGTGCCAGCAGCCGCGACCTAGCGGGAGTGGAAGATGAGCAGTTCTTC
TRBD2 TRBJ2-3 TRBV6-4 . CASSDGSGGAGTDTQYF TGTGCCAGCAGTGACGGTAGCGGGGGGGCCGGCACAGATACGCAGTATTTT
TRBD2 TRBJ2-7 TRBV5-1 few CASRLTSGSSYEQYF TGCGCCAGCAGACTTACTAGCGGGAGCAGCTACGAGCAGTACTTC
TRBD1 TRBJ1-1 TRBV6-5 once CASSWRTGDMNTEAFF TGTGCCAGCAGTTGGCGGACAGGAGACATGAACACTGAAGCTTTCTTT
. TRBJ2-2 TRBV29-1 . CSVERGTVTGELFF TGCAGCGTTGAAAGGGGTACGGTCACCGGGGAGCTGTTTTTT
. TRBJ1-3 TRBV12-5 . CASGLVWRDTIYF TGTGCTAGTGGTTTGGTCTGGAGGGACACCATATATTTT
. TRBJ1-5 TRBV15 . CATSRDGGSVDQPQHF TGTGCCACCAGCAGAGATGGGGGCAGTGTGGATCAGCCCCAGCATTTT
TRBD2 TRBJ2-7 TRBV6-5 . CASAGGPSSYEQYF TGTGCCAGCGCGGGAGGGCCTTCCTCCTACGAGCAGTACTTC
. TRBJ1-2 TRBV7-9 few CSSSLAGGGHGYTF TGTTCCAGCAGCTTAGCTGGGGGGGGGCATGGCTACACCTTC
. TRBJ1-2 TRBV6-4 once CASSEGIGNNYGYTF TGTGCCAGCAGTGAAGGAATCGGGAATAACTATGGCTACACCTTC
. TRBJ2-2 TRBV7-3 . CASSLGGTGNTGELFF TGTGCCAGCAGCTTGGGGGGTACGGGCAACACCGGGGAGCTGTTTTTT
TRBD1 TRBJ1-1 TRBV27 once CASSLGQGLNTEAFF TGTGCCAGCAGTTTGGGACAGGGATTGAACACTGAAGCTTTCTTT
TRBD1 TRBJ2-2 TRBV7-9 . CASSFTGGANTGELFF TGTGCCAGCAGCTTTACAGGGGGCGCGAACACCGGGGAGCTGTTTTTT
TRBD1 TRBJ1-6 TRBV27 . CASSLTGDSSPLHF TGTGCCAGCAGTTTGACAGGGGATTCTTCGCCCCTCCACTTT
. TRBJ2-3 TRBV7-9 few CASSLALSGWDTQYF TGTGCCAGCAGCTTAGCGCTGAGCGGGTGGGATACGCAGTATTTT
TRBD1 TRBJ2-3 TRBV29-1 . CSVGGGQGFFEDTQYF TGCAGCGTTGGGGGGGGACAGGGTTTTTTTGAAGATACGCAGTATTTT
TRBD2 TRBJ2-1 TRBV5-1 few CASSFGLAGVNEQFF TGCGCCAGCAGCTTTGGACTAGCGGGAGTCAATGAGCAGTTCTTC
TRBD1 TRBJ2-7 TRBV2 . CASRKVRGGTGGAYEQYF TGTGCCAGCAGGAAGGTTAGGGGTGGGACAGGGGGTGCCTACGAGCAGTACTTC
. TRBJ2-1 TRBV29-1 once CSARTGVKEQFF TGCAGCGCCAGGACGGGAGTGAAAGAGCAGTTCTTC
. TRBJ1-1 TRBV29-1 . CSVEGNRAFF TGCAGCGTTGAAGGCAACAGAGCTTTCTTT
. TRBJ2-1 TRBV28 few CASSSATYNEQFF TGTGCCAGCAGTTCCGCGACCTACAATGAGCAGTTCTTC
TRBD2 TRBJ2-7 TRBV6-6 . CATFSTGGVTYEQYF TGTGCCACCTTCTCCACGGGAGGGGTGACCTACGAGCAGTACTTC
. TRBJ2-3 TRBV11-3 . CASSLYSGEDPQYF TGTGCCAGCAGCTTATACTCGGGGGAAGATCCGCAGTATTTT
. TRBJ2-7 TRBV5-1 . CASSSIQHSYEQYF TGCGCCAGCAGCTCTATACAGCACTCCTACGAGCAGTACTTC
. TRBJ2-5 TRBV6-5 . CASSQRVLGETQYF TGTGCCAGCAGCCAGAGGGTACTGGGGGAGACCCAGTACTTC
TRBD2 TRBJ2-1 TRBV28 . CASSLQPGLAVLGLDNEQFF TGTGCCAGCAGTTTACAACCGGGACTAGCGGTATTAGGCCTCGACAATGAGCAGTTCTTC
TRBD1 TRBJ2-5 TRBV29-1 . CSGQGTSAQETQYF TGCAGCGGACAGGGGACCTCGGCACAAGAGACCCAGTACTTC
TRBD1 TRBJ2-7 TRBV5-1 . CASSINDRVHEQYF TGCGCCAGCAGCATCAACGACAGGGTCCACGAGCAGTACTTC
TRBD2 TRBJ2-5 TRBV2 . CASSERLAADQETQYF TGTGCCAGCAGTGAAAGACTAGCGGCCGACCAAGAGACCCAGTACTTC
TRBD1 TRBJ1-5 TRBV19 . CASSRWDSIDQPQHF TGTGCCAGTAGTCGTTGGGACAGCATAGATCAGCCCCAGCATTTT
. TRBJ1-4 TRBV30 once CAWSSSTNEKLFF TGTGCCTGGAGTTCCTCAACTAATGAAAAACTGTTTTTT
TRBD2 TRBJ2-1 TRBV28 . CASSPTSGPSSGQFF TGTGCCAGCAGCCCTACTAGCGGTCCTTCAAGTGGGCAGTTCTTC
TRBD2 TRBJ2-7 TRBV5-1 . CASSLGLAGGTIEQYF TGCGCCAGCAGCTTGGGACTAGCGGGAGGGACCATCGAGCAGTACTTC
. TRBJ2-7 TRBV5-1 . CASSLVPGEKYEQYF TGCGCCAGCAGCTTGGTTCCGGGGGAGAAGTACGAGCAGTACTTC
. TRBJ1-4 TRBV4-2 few CASSHTDRTEKLFF TGTGCCAGCAGCCACACAGACAGAACCGAAAAACTGTTTTTT
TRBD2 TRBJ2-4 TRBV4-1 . CASSQTASGGDIQYF TGCGCCAGCAGCCAGACAGCCTCGGGAGGGGACATTCAGTACTTC
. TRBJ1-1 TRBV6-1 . CASSELGGEEGGFF TGTGCCAGCAGTGAACTGGGAGGGGAGGAGGGGGGTTTCTTT
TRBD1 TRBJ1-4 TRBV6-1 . CASSETGGLLTNEKLFF TGTGCCAGCAGTGAAACAGGGGGTTTGTTAACTAATGAAAAACTGTTTTTT
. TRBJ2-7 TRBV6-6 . CASSAVAGQYEQYF TGTGCCAGCAGTGCAGTGGCAGGTCAGTACGAGCAGTACTTC